A selection of T cell receptor beta chains follows, all from one sample in a study of blood T cell repertoires in COVID-19. The table came from immunoSEQ multiplex PCR; TCRdb's copy has only in-frame clones and leaves some out. The sample comprises fewer than 80,000 clones, about 82% of which are singletons, and around 9.7% rests with the top ten. Specimen: peripheral blood. The source is a human donor in a cohort sampled during active COVID-19. Both conserved end residues are part of each CDR3. D genes are given only for firm matches. The size of a clone is reported for some rows only, either as once, few or many, or as a class for expanded clones.

j_call: TRBJ2-1
d_call: TRBD2
v_call: TRBV25-1
cdr3_length: 16
clone_size: few
cdr3_nt: TGTGCCAGCAGTGGCACTTGGACTAGCGGGAGTAGTGAGCAGTTCTTC
cdr3_aa: CASSGTWTSGSSEQFF

j_call: TRBJ1-1
d_call: TRBD1
v_call: TRBV12-5
cdr3_length: 15
clone_size: NA
cdr3_nt: TGTGCTAGTGGTTCCCGGACAGGGGAAAAGATTGAAGCTTTCTTT
cdr3_aa: CASGSRTGEKIEAFF

j_call: TRBJ2-7
d_call: NA
v_call: TRBV6-2/TRBV6-3
cdr3_length: 17
clone_size: NA
cdr3_nt: TGTGCCAGCAGTTACTCCCCGGACTCCGGACGGGTCTACGAGCAGTACTTC
cdr3_aa: CASSYSPDSGRVYEQYF

j_call: TRBJ1-1
d_call: TRBD1
v_call: TRBV10-3
cdr3_length: 15
clone_size: NA
cdr3_nt: TGTGCCATCAGCGGGACAGGGGGAGGTAACACTGAAGCTTTCTTT
cdr3_aa: CAISGTGGGNTEAFF

j_call: TRBJ2-6
d_call: NA
v_call: TRBV6-5
cdr3_length: 15
clone_size: NA
cdr3_nt: TGTGCCAGCAGTATTGAACATCCTGGGGCCAACGTCCTGACTTTC
cdr3_aa: CASSIEHPGANVLTF

j_call: TRBJ2-7
d_call: NA
v_call: TRBV19
cdr3_length: 15
clone_size: NA
cdr3_nt: TGTGCCAGTAGTATAGATGCAGGGGGGCCCTACGAGCAGTACTTC
cdr3_aa: CASSIDAGGPYEQYF

j_call: TRBJ1-1
d_call: NA
v_call: TRBV6-6
cdr3_length: 14
clone_size: NA
cdr3_nt: TGTGCCAGCACTCCCCCTCCTCTCGGGACTGAAGCTTTCTTT
cdr3_aa: CASTPPPLGTEAFF

j_call: TRBJ1-5
d_call: NA
v_call: TRBV4-2
cdr3_length: 17
clone_size: NA
cdr3_nt: TGTGCCAGCAGCCAAGATCAACAGGTCTATAGCAATCAGCCCCAGCATTTT
cdr3_aa: CASSQDQQVYSNQPQHF

j_call: TRBJ2-7
d_call: NA
v_call: TRBV1
cdr3_length: 18
clone_size: NA
cdr3_nt: TGCACCAGCAGCCATGGACGTTGGGCGGGACCGAGCTCCTACGAGCAGTACTTC
cdr3_aa: CTSSHGRWAGPSSYEQYF

j_call: TRBJ2-7
d_call: TRBD1
v_call: TRBV28
cdr3_length: 16
clone_size: NA
cdr3_nt: TGTGCCAGCAGTTTATTCACAGGGGGGCCCTCCTACGGACAGTACTTC
cdr3_aa: CASSLFTGGPSYGQYF

j_call: TRBJ2-7
d_call: TRBD1
v_call: TRBV18
cdr3_length: 14
clone_size: NA
cdr3_nt: TGTGCCAGCTCCCCGGGACAGGCTCCCTACGAGCAGTACTTC
cdr3_aa: CASSPGQAPYEQYF

j_call: TRBJ2-5
d_call: NA
v_call: TRBV20-1
cdr3_length: 11
clone_size: NA
cdr3_nt: TGCAGTGCCAGGGGGGAAGAGACCCAGTACTTC
cdr3_aa: CSARGEETQYF

j_call: TRBJ2-7
d_call: NA
v_call: TRBV24-1
cdr3_length: 14
clone_size: NA
cdr3_nt: TGTGCCACCAGTGACTCGGGGGTCCACTACGAGCAGTACTTC
cdr3_aa: CATSDSGVHYEQYF

j_call: TRBJ2-5
d_call: TRBD1
v_call: TRBV9
cdr3_length: 14
clone_size: NA
cdr3_nt: TGTGCCAGCAGCTGGACAGGGACGGGCGAGACCCAGTACTTC
cdr3_aa: CASSWTGTGETQYF

j_call: TRBJ1-6
d_call: NA
v_call: TRBV7-3
cdr3_length: 14
clone_size: NA
cdr3_nt: TGTGCCAGCAGCCCCGGGAGCGGCGGATCACCCCTCCACTTT
cdr3_aa: CASSPGSGGSPLHF

j_call: TRBJ1-5
d_call: TRBD1
v_call: TRBV28
cdr3_length: 15
clone_size: NA
cdr3_nt: TGTGCCAGCAGTCTAGGGACAGGGCCTGGACAGCCCCAGCATTTT
cdr3_aa: CASSLGTGPGQPQHF

j_call: TRBJ1-1
d_call: NA
v_call: TRBV9
cdr3_length: 15
clone_size: NA
cdr3_nt: TGTGCCAGCAGCGTAGGATCCCGCGGTGGCACTGAAGCTTTCTTT
cdr3_aa: CASSVGSRGGTEAFF

j_call: TRBJ2-7
d_call: TRBD2
v_call: TRBV3-1/TRBV3-2
cdr3_length: 13
clone_size: NA
cdr3_nt: TGTGCCAGCAGCGAGAGACTAGCGCGAGGTGTGCACTTC
cdr3_aa: CASSERLARGVHF

j_call: TRBJ1-6
d_call: TRBD1
v_call: TRBV7-9
cdr3_length: 18
clone_size: NA
cdr3_nt: TGTGCCAGCAGCTTAGAGTGGCAGGGGACAGGTCTGAATTCACCCCTCCACTTT
cdr3_aa: CASSLEWQGTGLNSPLHF

j_call: TRBJ1-1
d_call: TRBD1
v_call: TRBV6-5
cdr3_length: 14
clone_size: NA
cdr3_nt: TGTGCCAGCGTAAGACAGGGCACCGGCGCTGAAGCTTTCTTT
cdr3_aa: CASVRQGTGAEAFF

j_call: TRBJ2-7
d_call: NA
v_call: TRBV6-5
cdr3_length: 15
clone_size: NA
cdr3_nt: TGTGCCAGCAGTTCAGGGTGGGATAGGTCCTACGAGCAGTACTTC
cdr3_aa: CASSSGWDRSYEQYF

j_call: TRBJ2-7
d_call: NA
v_call: TRBV6-5
cdr3_length: 15
clone_size: NA
cdr3_nt: TGTGCCAGCAGATTGGAAACGGCTAGCTCCTACGAGCAGTACTTC
cdr3_aa: CASRLETASSYEQYF

j_call: TRBJ1-2
d_call: TRBD1
v_call: TRBV7-9
cdr3_length: 16
clone_size: NA
cdr3_nt: TGTGCCAGCAGCTTAGACAGGGGGGCTACCGCCTATGGCTACACCTTC
cdr3_aa: CASSLDRGATAYGYTF

j_call: TRBJ2-3
d_call: TRBD2
v_call: TRBV19
cdr3_length: 18
clone_size: NA
cdr3_nt: TGTGCCAGTAGTATCTCGGGTGTGTGGCGGGAGGGACGGGATACGCAGTATTTT
cdr3_aa: CASSISGVWREGRDTQYF

j_call: TRBJ2-1
d_call: NA
v_call: TRBV7-9
cdr3_length: 15
clone_size: few
cdr3_nt: TGTGCCAGCATCTGGGGGGGGGCTCCTAGCAGTGAGCAGTTCTTC
cdr3_aa: CASIWGGAPSSEQFF

j_call: TRBJ2-6
d_call: TRBD1
v_call: TRBV9
cdr3_length: 17
clone_size: NA
cdr3_nt: TGTGCCAGCAGCCGAGGACAGGGGGCGTCTGGGGCCAACGTCCTGACTTTC
cdr3_aa: CASSRGQGASGANVLTF

j_call: TRBJ2-7
d_call: TRBD1
v_call: TRBV24-1
cdr3_length: 13
clone_size: NA
cdr3_nt: TGTGCCACCAGTGACCCAGGACAGGGCGAGCAGTACTTC
cdr3_aa: CATSDPGQGEQYF

j_call: TRBJ2-2
d_call: TRBD2
v_call: TRBV5-4
cdr3_length: 16
clone_size: NA
cdr3_nt: TGTGCCAGCAGCTTAGCTAGCGGGAGGAACACCGGGGAGCTGTTTTTT
cdr3_aa: CASSLASGRNTGELFF

j_call: TRBJ1-2
d_call: NA
v_call: TRBV6-6
cdr3_length: 16
clone_size: NA
cdr3_nt: TGTGCCAGCGACACCGGGCGCAGGGGCGCGAACTATGGCTACACCTTC
cdr3_aa: CASDTGRRGANYGYTF

j_call: TRBJ2-1
d_call: TRBD2
v_call: TRBV10-2
cdr3_length: 17
clone_size: NA
cdr3_nt: TGCGCCAGCAGTGAGGGTAGGACTAGCGGGAGATACAATGAGCAGTTCTTC
cdr3_aa: CASSEGRTSGRYNEQFF

j_call: TRBJ2-6
d_call: NA
v_call: TRBV27
cdr3_length: 17
clone_size: NA
cdr3_nt: TGTGCCAGCAGTTTCGGCAGGGGAGGGTTTGGGGCCAACGTCCTGACTTTC
cdr3_aa: CASSFGRGGFGANVLTF

j_call: TRBJ2-3
d_call: TRBD2
v_call: TRBV7-2
cdr3_length: 17
clone_size: NA
cdr3_nt: TGTGCCAGCAGCTTAGGGTTTACGGCGGGAGTCGCAGATACGCAGTATTTT
cdr3_aa: CASSLGFTAGVADTQYF

j_call: TRBJ1-1
d_call: NA
v_call: TRBV9
cdr3_length: 14
clone_size: NA
cdr3_nt: TGTGCCAGCAGCCCCGATCAGGAAGTGACTGAAGCTTTCTTT
cdr3_aa: CASSPDQEVTEAFF

j_call: TRBJ2-5
d_call: NA
v_call: TRBV28
cdr3_length: 14
clone_size: NA
cdr3_nt: TGTGCCAGCAGGCAGAGGGAGCGGAGTGAGACCCAGTACTTC
cdr3_aa: CASRQRERSETQYF

j_call: TRBJ2-6
d_call: NA
v_call: TRBV2
cdr3_length: 16
clone_size: once
cdr3_nt: TGTGCCAGCACCGATGGGGCGAGCTCTGGGGCCAACGTCCTGACTTTC
cdr3_aa: CASTDGASSGANVLTF

j_call: TRBJ2-6
d_call: NA
v_call: TRBV19
cdr3_length: 14
clone_size: NA
cdr3_nt: TGTGCCAGTAGCGACAGATCTGGGGCCAACGTCCTGACTTTC
cdr3_aa: CASSDRSGANVLTF

j_call: TRBJ2-1
d_call: NA
v_call: TRBV5-1
cdr3_length: 15
clone_size: NA
cdr3_nt: TGCGCCAGCAGCTTGCTTTCTATGCCCCCGAACGAGCAGTTCTTC
cdr3_aa: CASSLLSMPPNEQFF